This T cell receptor beta chain emerged from a study of blood T cell repertoires in COVID-19. Study background: Whether acute or convalescent, the COVID-19 samples came from the United States, Italy and Spain. Sources were T cells, B-cell-depleted T cells, or PBMCs; the material itself was cDNA or gDNA.

Seattle patient enrollment occurred during active infection, with longitudinal follow-up thereafter. Generated by immunoSEQ multiplex PCR, the TCRdb table keeps only in-frame clones and is missing some. The sample shows roughly 130,000 clones, about four fifths of them seen only once. CDR1 is SGHKS and CDR2 is YYEKEE in the germline V gene (reference sequence). The J segment lost 5 bases and the V segment lost 5 bases, leaving 10 bases of the junction unmatched. The CDR3 sequence is 15 residues long. The rearrangement uses TRBV5-5 and TRBJ1-2; 9 nucleotides line up with TRBD1. This TCR was sampled from a man aged 25 to 45 with COVID-19, enrolled during active disease. Sequenced material: peripheral blood. The DNA of the CDR3 is TGTGCCAGCAGACCGGCGGGGACAGGGTCATATGGCTACACCTTC. It translates to CASRPAGTGSYGYTF.